These T cell receptor beta chains were read from a single sample in a study of blood T cell repertoires in COVID-19. Using immunoSEQ multiplex PCR, the repertoire was profiled, and TCRdb retains in-frame clones only, with some absent. The sample lists about 240,000 clones, 82% seen once, with roughly 12% in the top ten. Sample: peripheral blood. The receptors here all came from a woman aged 60 to 75 with active or convalescent COVID-19. Each CDR3 is given with its conserved first and last residue. The D gene is left open where the match is weak. Where a row states a size, it is once, few, many or the class of an expanded clone; other rows omit it.

v_gene	j_gene	abundance	d_gene	CDR3aa	CDR3nt
TRBV4-3	TRBJ2-3	.	.	CASSQGQGIGRSTDTQYF	TGCGCCAGCAGCCAAGGGCAGGGAATAGGGAGGAGCACAGATACGCAGTATTTT
TRBV7-6	TRBJ2-7	.	.	CASSRTTGFSYEQYF	TGTGCCAGCAGCCGAACGACAGGATTTTCCTACGAGCAGTACTTC
TRBV6-5	TRBJ1-3	.	.	CASSYSGGSGNTIYF	TGTGCCAGCAGTTACTCTGGAGGTTCTGGAAACACCATATATTTT
TRBV30	TRBJ1-1	.	TRBD1	CACETGMNTEAFF	TGTGCCTGCGAGACAGGGATGAACACTGAAGCTTTCTTT
TRBV19	TRBJ1-4	.	.	CASSPGDFRGEKLFF	TGTGCCAGTAGTCCTGGGGATTTTAGGGGTGAAAAACTGTTTTTT
TRBV9	TRBJ2-6	few	.	CASSVGPPPGQATGANVLTF	TGTGCCAGCAGCGTAGGGCCCCCCCCGGGACAAGCTACTGGGGCCAACGTCCTGACTTTC
TRBV24-1	TRBJ2-3	.	.	CATSNSGTDTQYF	TGTGCCACTAGTAACTCGGGCACAGATACGCAGTATTTT
TRBV27	TRBJ1-2	few	TRBD1	CASLGIAGGRANYGYTF	TGTGCCAGCCTGGGCATCGCAGGGGGCCGAGCTAACTATGGCTACACCTTC
TRBV14	TRBJ2-7	.	.	CASSHNLGNRLYEQYF	TGTGCCAGCAGCCATAATCTAGGTAACCGTCTCTACGAGCAGTACTTC
TRBV11-2	TRBJ2-3	.	TRBD1	CASSEGAPSTDTQYF	TGTGCCAGCAGCGAGGGGGCTCCTAGCACAGATACGCAGTATTTT
TRBV2	TRBJ2-5	.	.	CASSVLRVQETQYF	TGTGCCAGCAGTGTGTTGCGGGTCCAAGAGACCCAGTACTTC
TRBV19	TRBJ2-5	.	TRBD2	CASSIGGAGETQYF	TGTGCCAGTAGTATCGGGGGGGCAGGGGAGACCCAGTACTTC